This entry concerns a single TCR beta chain. Sequencing was performed with immunoSEQ multiplex PCR; in TCRdb, only in-frame clones are kept and a portion is missing. The repertoire holds about 660,000 clones, with about 89% as singletons. Trimming cost V 5 bases and J 3 bases; bases outside gene matches: 11. CDR1 and CDR2 from the germline V gene are SGHTA and FQGNSA. This CDR3 is 16 amino acids long. This sample is part of a study of shared T cell receptors in the human thymus. This sample was shared with a second study, whose subject was human thymus T cells. That source adds: Resected material from corrective heart surgery provided the thymus tissue analysed.

V and J are TRBV7-2 and TRBJ2-7, with TRBD1 identical over 9 bases. The sequence derives from a boy under two years old with a congenital heart defect. The sequenced sample consisted of thymocytes. CDR3 sequence reads: CASSTRPGQGFYEQYF. The CDR3 nucleotides read TGTGCCAGCAGCACGAGGCCGGGACAGGGATTCTACGAGCAGTACTTC.